This TCR beta chain was captured by sequencing in a study of T-cell reconstitution after alpha-beta-depleted transplantation in children. This clonotype was detected ten times or more. Its antigen is not identified. Using unique molecular identifiers, the investigators prepared the TCRbeta library. TCRdb processed the PCR reads anew with MiXCR; each CDR3 protein has one entry. The sample holds about 830,000 distinct CDR3 sequences, about 15% seen once. V shed 2 bases and J 4 bases; nucleotides not matched to a gene: 5. From germline, CDR1 is SGHKS and CDR2 YYEKEE (reference sequence). The CDR3 is made up of 14 amino acids. General study points: Newly produced T cells mostly provided counts and TCRbeta diversity after one year, as hyperexpanded clones declined. Approximately two months post-transplant, alpha-beta T cells reportedly originated from several hundred expanded graft clones.

The sequencing here drew on PBMCs, mostly from graft donor cells, taken 360 days after TCRalphabeta/CD19-depleted stem cell transplant. This sequence originates from a male patient younger than 18 who had a stem cell transplant for acute lymphoblastic leukemia, so the T cells may come from the graft donor. The chain combines TRBV5-5 with TRBJ1-1, with 7 bases lining up with TRBD1. This chain's CDR3 is CASSLQGLFTEAFF. CDR3 DNA sequence: TGTGCCAGCAGCTTACAGGGGTTATTCACTGAAGCTTTCTTT.